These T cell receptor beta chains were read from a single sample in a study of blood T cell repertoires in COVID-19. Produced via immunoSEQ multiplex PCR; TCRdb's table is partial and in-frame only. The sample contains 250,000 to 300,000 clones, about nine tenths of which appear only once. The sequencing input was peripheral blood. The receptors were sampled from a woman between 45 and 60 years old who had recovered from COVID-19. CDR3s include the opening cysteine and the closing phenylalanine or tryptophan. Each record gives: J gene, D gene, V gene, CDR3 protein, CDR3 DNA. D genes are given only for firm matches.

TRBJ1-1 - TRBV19 CASSIGGLGTEAFF TGTGCCAGTAGTATCGGGGGGCTTGGGACTGAAGCTTTCTTT
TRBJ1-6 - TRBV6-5 CASISGLVNSPLHF TGTGCCAGCATCTCGGGACTGGTTAATTCACCCCTCCACTTT
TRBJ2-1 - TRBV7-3 CASSQQPSYNEQFF TGTGCCTCCAGTCAACAGCCTTCGTACAATGAGCAGTTCTTC
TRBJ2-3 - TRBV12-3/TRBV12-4 CASLWRGADTQYF TGTGCCAGCCTTTGGCGCGGGGCAGATACGCAGTATTTT
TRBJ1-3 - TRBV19 CASRLTAGNTIYF TGTGCCAGTCGATTAACAGCTGGAAACACCATATATTTT
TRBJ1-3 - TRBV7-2 CASTPGFFGNTIYF TGTGCCAGCACCCCCGGTTTTTTTGGAAACACCATATATTTT
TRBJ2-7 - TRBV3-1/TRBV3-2 CASSQVRAYEQYF TGTGCCAGCAGCCAAGTGCGAGCTTACGAGCAGTACTTC
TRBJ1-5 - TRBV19 CASNGQGIRGNQPQHF TGTGCCAGTAACGGGCAGGGCATTAGGGGAAATCAGCCCCAGCATTTT
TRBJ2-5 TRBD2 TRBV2 CASSVPAGARETQYF TGTGCCAGCAGTGTCCCAGCGGGGGCTCGAGAGACCCAGTACTTC
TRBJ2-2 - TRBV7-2 CASTLSGGSGELFF TGTGCCAGCACCCTGTCGGGCGGGTCCGGGGAGCTGTTTTTT